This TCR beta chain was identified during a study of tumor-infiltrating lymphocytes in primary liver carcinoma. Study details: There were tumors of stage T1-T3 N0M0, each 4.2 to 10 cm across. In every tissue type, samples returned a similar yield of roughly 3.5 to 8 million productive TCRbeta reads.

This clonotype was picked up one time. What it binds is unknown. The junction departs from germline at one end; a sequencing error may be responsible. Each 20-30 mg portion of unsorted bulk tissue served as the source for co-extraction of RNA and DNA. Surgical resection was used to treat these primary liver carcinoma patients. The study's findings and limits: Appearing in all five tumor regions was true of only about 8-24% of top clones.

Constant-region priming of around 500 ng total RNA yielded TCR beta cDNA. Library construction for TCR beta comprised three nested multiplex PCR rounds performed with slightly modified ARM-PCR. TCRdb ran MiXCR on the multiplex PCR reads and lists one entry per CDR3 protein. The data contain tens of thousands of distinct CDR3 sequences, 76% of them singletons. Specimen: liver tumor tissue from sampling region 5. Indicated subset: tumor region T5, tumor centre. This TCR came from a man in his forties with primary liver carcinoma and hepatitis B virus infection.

DNA for the CDR3: TGTGCCAGCAGCTTAGAGCTCCTAGCGGAAATGAATGTGCAGTTGTTC. This codes for CASSLELLAEMNVQLF. This sequence joins TRBV11-2 and TRBJ2-1; 7 bases align to TRBD2. CDR1 is SGHAT, CDR2 FQNNGV, per germline. This CDR3 is built from 16 residues.